Listed here is a single T cell receptor (beta chain). Its antigen is unidentified. The data were taken from a study of T cell responses to AZD1222 COVID-19 vaccine. The study's findings and limits: Dominant at 160-218 and 743-854, vaccine-associated CD4 TCRs also spanned spike. Repertoires in all cases were sampled only once the peak T cell response had passed. Spike-specific TCR breadth and depth were elevated following two AZD1222 doses. Baseline serostatus was positive in only six AZD1222 recipients.

Germline-derived CDR1 and CDR2 are GTSNPN and SVGIG (reference sequence). The V and J ends lost 1 base and 3 bases respectively, with 7 bases between them. This CDR3 has 13 residues. Repertoires were generated with immunoSEQ multiplex PCR, while TCRdb's copy carries only in-frame clones and drops some. The table lists around 140,000 clones, over 90% of them singletons. The source of this sequence is an adult in good health. The input for sequencing was peripheral blood, taken on day 0 of AZD1222 vaccination. The gene calls are TRBV30 and TRBJ1-5, with a weak D call TRBD1 (5 bases). The CDR3 region has the DNA TGTGCCTGGAGTGGACAGTACAATCAGCCCCAGCATTTT. It yields the protein CAWSGQYNQPQHF.